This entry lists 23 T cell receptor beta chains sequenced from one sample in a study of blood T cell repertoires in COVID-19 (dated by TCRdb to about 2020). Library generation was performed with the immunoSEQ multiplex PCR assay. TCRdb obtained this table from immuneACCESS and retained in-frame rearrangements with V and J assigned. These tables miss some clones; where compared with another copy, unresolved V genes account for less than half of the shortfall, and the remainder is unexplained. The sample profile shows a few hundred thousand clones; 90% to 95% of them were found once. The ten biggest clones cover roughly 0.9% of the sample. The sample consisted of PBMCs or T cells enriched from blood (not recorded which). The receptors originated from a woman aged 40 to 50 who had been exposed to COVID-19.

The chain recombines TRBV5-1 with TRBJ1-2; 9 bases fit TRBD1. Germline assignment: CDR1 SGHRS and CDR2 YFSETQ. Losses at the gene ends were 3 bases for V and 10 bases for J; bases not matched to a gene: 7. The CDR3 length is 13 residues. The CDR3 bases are TGCGCCAGCAGCTGGGGACAGGGATACGACTACACCTTC. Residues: CASSWGQGYDYTF.

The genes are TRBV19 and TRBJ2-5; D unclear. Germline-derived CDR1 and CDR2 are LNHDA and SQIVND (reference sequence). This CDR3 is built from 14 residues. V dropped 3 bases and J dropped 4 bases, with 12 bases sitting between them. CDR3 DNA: TGTGCCAGTAGTATCCTAGGATTCGGAGAGACCCAGTACTTC. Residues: CASSILGFGETQYF.

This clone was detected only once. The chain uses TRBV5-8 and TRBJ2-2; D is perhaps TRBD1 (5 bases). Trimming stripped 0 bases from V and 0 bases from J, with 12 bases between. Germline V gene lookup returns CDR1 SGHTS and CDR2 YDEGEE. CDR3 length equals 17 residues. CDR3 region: CASSLDWGIANTGELFF. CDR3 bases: TGTGCCAGCAGCTTGGATTGGGGCATCGCGAACACCGGGGAGCTGTTTTTT.

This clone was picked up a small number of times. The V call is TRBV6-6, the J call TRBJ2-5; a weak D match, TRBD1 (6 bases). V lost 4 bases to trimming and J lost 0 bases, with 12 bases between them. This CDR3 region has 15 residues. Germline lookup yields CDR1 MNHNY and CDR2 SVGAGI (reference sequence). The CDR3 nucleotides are TGTGCCAGCAGTTGGGCAGGGGCCCACCAAGAGACCCAGTACTTC. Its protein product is CASSWAGAHQETQYF.

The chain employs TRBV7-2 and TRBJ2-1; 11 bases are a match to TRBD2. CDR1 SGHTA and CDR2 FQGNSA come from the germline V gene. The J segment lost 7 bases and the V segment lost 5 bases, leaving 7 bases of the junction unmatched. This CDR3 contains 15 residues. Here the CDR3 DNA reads TGTGCCAGCAGCGGCCGGCCTAGCGGGGGGAATGAGCAGTTCTTC. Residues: CASSGRPSGGNEQFF.

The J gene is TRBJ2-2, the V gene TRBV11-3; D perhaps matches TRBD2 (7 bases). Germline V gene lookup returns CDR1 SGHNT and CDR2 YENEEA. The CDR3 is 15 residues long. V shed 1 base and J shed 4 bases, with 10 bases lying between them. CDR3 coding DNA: TGTGCCAGCAGCTTAGCGGCGGGGGCCACCGGGGAGCTGTTTTTT. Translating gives CASSLAAGATGELFF.

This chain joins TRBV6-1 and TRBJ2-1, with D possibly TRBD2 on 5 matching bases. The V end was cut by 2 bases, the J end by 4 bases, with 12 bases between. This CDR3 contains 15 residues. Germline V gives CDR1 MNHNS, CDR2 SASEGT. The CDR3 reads CASSESGKWYNEQFF. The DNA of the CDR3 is TGTGCCAGCAGTGAATCGGGGAAGTGGTACAATGAGCAGTTCTTC.

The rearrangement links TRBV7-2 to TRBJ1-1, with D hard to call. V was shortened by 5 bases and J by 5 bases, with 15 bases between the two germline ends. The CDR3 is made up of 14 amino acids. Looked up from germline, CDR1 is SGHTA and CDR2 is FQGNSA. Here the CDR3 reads CASSTGEGGTEAFF. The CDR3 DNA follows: TGTGCCAGCAGCACTGGGGAGGGAGGGACTGAAGCTTTCTTT.

CDR3 DNA sequence: TGTGCCAGTAGTAGGGGACGGGAGGGCTCCTACAATGAGCAGTTCTTC. Amino acids: CASSRGREGSYNEQFF. The chain joins TRBV19 to TRBJ2-1; 8 bases map to TRBD2. Germline V CDR1 and CDR2: LNHDA, SQIVND (reference sequence). There are 16 residues in the CDR3. V gave up 4 bases and J gave up 0 bases; unmatched junction bases: 5.

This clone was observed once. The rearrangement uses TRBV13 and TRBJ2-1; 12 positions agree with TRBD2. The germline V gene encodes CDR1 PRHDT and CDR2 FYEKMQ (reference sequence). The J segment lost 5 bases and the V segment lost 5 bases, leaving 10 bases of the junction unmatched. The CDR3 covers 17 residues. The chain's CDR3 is CASSPDGLAGSHNEQFF. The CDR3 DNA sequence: TGTGCCAGCAGCCCAGATGGACTAGCGGGATCGCACAATGAGCAGTTCTTC.

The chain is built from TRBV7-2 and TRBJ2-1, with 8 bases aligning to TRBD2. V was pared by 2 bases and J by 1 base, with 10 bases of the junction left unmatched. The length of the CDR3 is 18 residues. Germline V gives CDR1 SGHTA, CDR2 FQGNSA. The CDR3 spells CASSLLSGTSGSYNEQFF. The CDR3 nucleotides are TGTGCCAGCAGCTTATTGTCCGGGACTAGTGGGTCCTACAATGAGCAGTTCTTC.

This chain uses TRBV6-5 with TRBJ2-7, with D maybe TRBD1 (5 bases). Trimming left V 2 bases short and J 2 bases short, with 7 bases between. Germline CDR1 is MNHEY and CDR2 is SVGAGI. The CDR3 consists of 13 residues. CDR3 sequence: CASSYRQTYEQYF. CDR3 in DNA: TGTGCCAGCAGTTACCGACAGACCTACGAGCAGTACTTC.

In DNA, the CDR3 is TGTGCCAGCAGCTTAGAGACAACGAACACTGAAGCTTTCTTT. It specifies CASSLETTNTEAFF. The rearrangement links TRBV7-2 to TRBJ1-1; D unresolved. V lost 1 base to trimming and J lost 1 base, with 7 bases between them. The CDR3 loop spans 14 amino acids. Germline assignment: CDR1 SGHTA and CDR2 FQGNSA.

The CDR3 nucleotides read TGCAGTGCTAGTGCGGCTGACAAGCAGTATTTT. Protein sequence: CSASAADKQYF. V is TRBV20-1 and J is TRBJ2-3; D is unresolved. The CDR3 runs 11 residues. Germline CDR1 and CDR2: DFQATT and SNEGSKA (reference sequence). Trimming cost V 3 bases and J 11 bases, with 12 bases left between them.

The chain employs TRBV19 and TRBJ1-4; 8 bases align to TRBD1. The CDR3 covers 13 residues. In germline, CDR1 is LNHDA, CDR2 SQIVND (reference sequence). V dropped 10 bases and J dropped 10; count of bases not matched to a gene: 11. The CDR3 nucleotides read TGTGCCACGTCTCAGGGGGCGCGAGGAAAACTGTTTTTT. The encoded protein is CATSQGARGKLFF.

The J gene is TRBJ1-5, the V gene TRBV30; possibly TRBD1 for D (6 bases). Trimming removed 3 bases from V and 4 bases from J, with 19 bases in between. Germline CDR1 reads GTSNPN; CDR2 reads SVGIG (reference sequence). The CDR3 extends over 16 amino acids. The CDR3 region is CAWRKAGAGANQPQHF. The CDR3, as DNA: TGTGCCTGGAGAAAGGCCGGGGCAGGGGCAAATCAGCCCCAGCATTTT.

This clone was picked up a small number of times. The CDR3 region has the DNA TGTGCCAGCAGGGGGACAGGGAGTTCACCCCTCCACTTT. It codes for CASRGTGSSPLHF. The chain combines TRBV6-5 with TRBJ1-6, with 9 bases lining up with TRBD1. This CDR3 comprises 13 residues. V gave up 6 bases and J gave up 9 bases; unmatched junction bases: 3. Per the germline V gene, CDR1 is MNHEY and CDR2 is SVGAGI.

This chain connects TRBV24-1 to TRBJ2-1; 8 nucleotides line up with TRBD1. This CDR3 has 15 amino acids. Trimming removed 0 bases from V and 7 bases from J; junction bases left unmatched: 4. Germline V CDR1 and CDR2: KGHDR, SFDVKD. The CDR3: CATSDLQDRANEQFF. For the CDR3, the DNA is TGTGCCACCAGTGATTTGCAGGACAGGGCGAATGAGCAGTTCTTC.

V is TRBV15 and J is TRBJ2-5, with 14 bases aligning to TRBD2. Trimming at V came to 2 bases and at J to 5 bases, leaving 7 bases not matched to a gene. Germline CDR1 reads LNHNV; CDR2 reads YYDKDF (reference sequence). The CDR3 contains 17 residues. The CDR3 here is CATSRPGLAGAGETQYF. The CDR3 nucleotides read TGTGCCACCAGCAGACCGGGACTAGCGGGAGCAGGGGAGACCCAGTACTTC. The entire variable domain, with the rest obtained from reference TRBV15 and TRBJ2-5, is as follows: DAMVIQNPRYQVTQFGKPVTLSCSQTLNHNVMYWYQQKSSQAPKLLFHYYDKDFNNEADTPDNFQSRRPNTSFCFLDIRSPGLGDTAMYLCATSRPGLAGAGETQYFGPGTRLLVL.

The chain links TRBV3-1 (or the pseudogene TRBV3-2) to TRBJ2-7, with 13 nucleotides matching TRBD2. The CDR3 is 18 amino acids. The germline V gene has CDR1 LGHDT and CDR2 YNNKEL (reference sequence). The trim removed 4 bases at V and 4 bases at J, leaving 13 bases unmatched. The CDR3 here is CASSPRRRSGLAGYEQYF. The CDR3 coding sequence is TGTGCCAGCAGCCCACGTCGAAGATCGGGACTAGCGGGATACGAGCAGTACTTC.

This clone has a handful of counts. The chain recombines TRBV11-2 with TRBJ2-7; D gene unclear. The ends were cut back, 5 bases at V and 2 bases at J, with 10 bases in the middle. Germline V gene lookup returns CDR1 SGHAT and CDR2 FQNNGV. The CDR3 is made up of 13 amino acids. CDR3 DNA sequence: TGTGCCAGCAGCCAACAAGTAACCTACGAGCAGTACTTC. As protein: CASSQQVTYEQYF.

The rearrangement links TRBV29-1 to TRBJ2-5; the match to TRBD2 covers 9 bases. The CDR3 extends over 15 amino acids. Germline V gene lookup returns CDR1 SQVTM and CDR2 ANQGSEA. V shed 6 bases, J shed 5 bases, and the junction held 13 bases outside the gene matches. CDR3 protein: CSVIQRGDEWETQYF. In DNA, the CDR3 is TGCAGCGTCATCCAGCGGGGGGATGAATGGGAGACCCAGTACTTC.

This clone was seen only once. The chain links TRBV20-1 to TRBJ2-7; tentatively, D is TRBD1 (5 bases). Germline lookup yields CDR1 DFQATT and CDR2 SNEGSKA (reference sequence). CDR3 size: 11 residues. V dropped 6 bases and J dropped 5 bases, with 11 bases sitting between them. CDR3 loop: CSAAGKNEQYF. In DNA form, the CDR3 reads TGCAGTGCCGCAGGGAAGAACGAGCAGTACTTC.